This TCR beta chain stems from a study of immune evolution from preneoplasia to lung adenocarcinoma. Study-level background: HLA loss of heterozygosity: over 5.5% AIS, about 15% MIA, roughly 30% ADC, none AAH.

Assay used: immunoSEQ multiplex PCR; TCRdb lists only in-frame clones, some missing. The data contain 20,000 to 30,000 clones, just under 75% of them seen just once; the ten biggest clones take up roughly 6%. Overall study findings and caveats: KRAS-mutant nodules had the highest T cell clonality. Top clone share appeared to fall from AAH through AIS, MIA, adenocarcinoma.

A remark on this clone: Its antigen is currently unknown.

After pathologic assessment, macro-dissection selected premalignant or tumor cells for extraction. CDR3 length: 16 amino acids. V lost 2 bases and J 1 base, leaving 9 bases between the germline ends. The germline gives CDR1 LGHNA, CDR2 YNFKEQ. Sequences were obtained from FFPE invasive lung adenocarcinoma tissue. The source is a person in their sixties with invasive lung adenocarcinoma. Some clones in this sample may be carry-over from other donors' samples. This chain uses TRBV4-2 with TRBJ2-6; TRBD1 might be the D (5 bases). The CDR3 nucleotides read TGTGCCAGCAGCCAAAAGGGGATTTCTGGGGCCAACGTCCTGACTTTC. The encoded protein is CASSQKGISGANVLTF.